A selection of T cell receptor beta chains follows, all from one sample in a study of T cells after yellow fever vaccination. TCRdb re-derived calls from the 5' RACE reads in MiXCR, one entry per CDR3 protein. The sample has 110,000 to 150,000 distinct CDR3 sequences, approximately 6.6% seen once; the top ten hold more than 0.6%. The sequenced sample was CD4+ T cells sorted from PBMCs, obtained 10 days after the yellow fever booster vaccination. These TCRs come from a man between 25 and 39 years old who received the YFV17D yellow fever vaccine. Both conserved end residues are part of each CDR3. Each record gives: clone size, J gene, D gene, V gene, CDR3 protein, CDR3 DNA. The D gene is left open where the match is weak. The size field is filled for only some rows; it gives once, few, many or a size class.

abundance: many
j_gene: TRBJ1-1
d_gene: -
v_gene: TRBV5-1
CDR3aa: CASSGGGVVTEAFF
CDR3nt: TGCGCCAGCAGCGGGGGTGGAGTCGTGACTGAAGCTTTCTTT

abundance: -
j_gene: TRBJ2-2
d_gene: TRBD2
v_gene: TRBV5-1
CDR3aa: CASSSTSGTSVGELFF
CDR3nt: TGCGCCAGCAGCTCTACCTCCGGGACTAGCGTCGGGGAGCTGTTTTTT

abundance: few
j_gene: TRBJ2-7
d_gene: -
v_gene: TRBV20-1
CDR3aa: CSAVAANRGDSYEQYF
CDR3nt: TGCAGTGCCGTGGCGGCGAACCGGGGAGACTCCTACGAGCAGTACTTC

abundance: -
j_gene: TRBJ2-3
d_gene: -
v_gene: TRBV27
CDR3aa: CASSLRRQGNKDTQYF
CDR3nt: TGTGCCAGCAGTTTAAGGCGGCAGGGCAATAAAGATACGCAGTATTTT

abundance: many
j_gene: TRBJ1-1
d_gene: -
v_gene: TRBV19
CDR3aa: CASSRLGNTEAFF
CDR3nt: TGTGCCAGTAGCCGATTGGGGAACACTGAAGCTTTCTTT

abundance: -
j_gene: TRBJ2-1
d_gene: -
v_gene: TRBV19
CDR3aa: CASSMARGGNEQFF
CDR3nt: TGTGCCAGTAGTATGGCTAGAGGAGGCAATGAGCAGTTCTTC

abundance: many
j_gene: TRBJ2-1
d_gene: -
v_gene: TRBV24-1
CDR3aa: CATSDSWGNEQFF
CDR3nt: TGTGCCACCAGTGACTCCTGGGGCAATGAGCAGTTCTTC

abundance: many
j_gene: TRBJ2-2
d_gene: TRBD2
v_gene: TRBV11-2
CDR3aa: CASSLGWLAGATGELFF
CDR3nt: TGTGCCAGCAGCTTAGGTTGGCTAGCGGGAGCCACCGGGGAGCTGTTTTTT

abundance: few
j_gene: TRBJ2-3
d_gene: -
v_gene: TRBV7-9
CDR3aa: CASSLERWLTDTQYF
CDR3nt: TGTGCCAGCAGCTTAGAACGGTGGCTAACAGATACGCAGTATTTT

abundance: many
j_gene: TRBJ2-7
d_gene: TRBD1
v_gene: TRBV6-5
CDR3aa: CASSYLRTGEYEQYF
CDR3nt: TGTGCCAGCAGTTACCTTCGGACAGGCGAATACGAGCAGTACTTC